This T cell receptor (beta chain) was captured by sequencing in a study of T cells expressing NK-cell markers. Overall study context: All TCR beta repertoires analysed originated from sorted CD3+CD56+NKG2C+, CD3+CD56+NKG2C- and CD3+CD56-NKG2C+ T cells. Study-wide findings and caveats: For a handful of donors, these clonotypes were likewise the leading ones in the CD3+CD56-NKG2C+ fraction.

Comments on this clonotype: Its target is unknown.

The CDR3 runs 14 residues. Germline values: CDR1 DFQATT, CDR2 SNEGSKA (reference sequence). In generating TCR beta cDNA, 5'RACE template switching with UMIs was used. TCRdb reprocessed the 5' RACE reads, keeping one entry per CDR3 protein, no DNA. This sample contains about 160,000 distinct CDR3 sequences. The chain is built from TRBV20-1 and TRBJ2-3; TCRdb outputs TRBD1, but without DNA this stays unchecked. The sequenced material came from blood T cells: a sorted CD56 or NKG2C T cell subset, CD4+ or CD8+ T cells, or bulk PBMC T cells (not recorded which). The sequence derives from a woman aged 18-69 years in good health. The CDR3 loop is CSAKSGGATDTQYF.